This T cell receptor (beta chain) stems from a study of tumor-infiltrating lymphocytes in primary liver carcinoma. The V and J ends lost 1 base and 2 bases respectively, with 5 bases between them. This CDR3 comprises 13 residues. CDR1 and CDR2 (germline): SGHRS, YFSETQ. Germline DNA was also extracted, while the blood RNA originated from unsorted whole blood. TCR beta cDNA was made from 500 ng total RNA with a constant-region primer. Investigators got TCR beta libraries out of three nested multiplex PCR rounds, done with slightly modified ARM-PCR. The first two PCR rounds, approximately 10 cycles each, used TRBV1-TRBV30 forward primers and a C-beta reverse primer. TCRdb re-derived calls from the multiplex PCR reads in MiXCR, one entry per CDR3 protein. The table has 300,000 to 400,000 distinct CDR3 sequences, about two thirds seen once. This clonotype was counted a few times.

This chain links TRBV5-1 with TRBJ2-3; unclear D gene. Sequencing was performed on peripheral blood. This receptor was obtained from a middle-aged man with primary liver carcinoma and hepatitis B virus infection. The CDR3 nucleotides are TGCGCCAGCAGCTTGAGGGACACAGATACGCAGTATTTT. It specifies CASSLRDTDTQYF.